Below, 26 T cell receptor beta chains from the same sample are listed, as sequenced in a study of long-term antiretroviral therapy in people with HIV. A v3.0 immunoSEQ assay was performed at survey level. Sequencing was performed with immunoSEQ multiplex PCR; in TCRdb, only in-frame clones are kept and a portion is missing. The sample lists 30,000 or so clones, 95% to 98% occurring once. This specimen was unsorted PBMCs, taken 7.6 years after starting antiretroviral therapy. All receptors derive from a man aged 25-40 years with HIV.

V is TRBV11-3 and J is TRBJ2-2, with D perhaps matching TRBD1 or TRBD2 (5 bases each). V was trimmed by 5 bases and J by 6 bases, leaving 13 bases between them. This CDR3 has 14 residues. Germline V gene sequence: CDR1 SGHNT, CDR2 YENEEA. The CDR3 here is CASSPKRGAGELFF. The DNA for the CDR3 is TGTGCCAGCAGCCCCAAGAGGGGTGCCGGGGAGCTGTTTTTT.

This clone was seen just once. V is TRBV7-2 and J is TRBJ1-2; a weak D match, TRBD1 (6 bases). Trimming stripped 5 bases from V and 1 base from J, with 11 bases between. Germline V lookup: CDR1 SGHTA, CDR2 FQGNSA. The CDR3 is made up of 14 amino acids. The CDR3 spells CASSPPGDNYGYTF. Written as DNA, the CDR3 is TGTGCCAGCAGCCCCCCAGGGGATAACTATGGCTACACCTTC.

This CDR3 reads CASSYRGYDNEQFF. The CDR3 region has the DNA TGTGCCAGCAGTTACAGGGGATACGACAATGAGCAGTTCTTC. The J gene is TRBJ2-1, the V gene TRBV6-5, with D possibly being TRBD1 (5 bases). The V gene lost 2 bases and the J gene lost 5 bases, with 10 bases spanning the gap. The germline V gene has CDR1 MNHEY and CDR2 SVGAGI. There are 14 residues in the CDR3.

This clone was seen only once. The chain couples TRBV9 to TRBJ2-3; tentative D call: TRBD2 (6 bases). The CDR3 runs to 17 residues. The germline CDR1 and CDR2 sequences are SGDLS and YYNGEE. With 0 bases removed from V and 4 bases from J, the gap between germline ends came to 18 bases. The CDR3 reads CASSVGGSGGWADTQYF. Written as DNA, the CDR3 is TGTGCCAGCAGCGTAGGAGGTAGCGGAGGGTGGGCAGATACGCAGTATTTT.

The chain recombines TRBV4-2 with TRBJ2-2; 8 bases are a match to TRBD2. Germline V gene sequence: CDR1 LGHNA, CDR2 YNFKEQ. J gave up 5 bases and V 3 bases, and 5 bases lay outside the gene matches. The CDR3 spans 15 residues. CDR3 amino acids: CASSQSGGGTGELFF. The CDR3 nucleotides are TGTGCCAGCAGCCAGAGCGGGGGAGGTACCGGGGAGCTGTTTTTT.

V usage is TRBV18 and J usage is TRBJ2-7, with D unresolved. From germline, CDR1 is KGHSH and CDR2 LQKENI. V was shortened by 6 bases and J by 5 bases, with 14 bases between the two germline ends. The CDR3 extends over 13 amino acids. CDR3 sequence: CASSPIDGHEQYF. In nucleotides, the CDR3 is TGTGCCAGCTCGCCCATCGATGGCCACGAGCAGTACTTC.

V usage is TRBV27 and J usage is TRBJ2-1; no clear D. The CDR3 has 15 amino acids. Germline V gives CDR1 MNHEY, CDR2 SMNVEV (reference sequence). V lost 4 bases and J lost 6, with 16 bases in between. CDR3 amino acids: CASSSSVEQLNEQFF. In DNA form, the CDR3 reads TGTGCCAGCAGTTCAAGCGTAGAACAACTCAATGAGCAGTTCTTC.

This chain links TRBV11-2 with TRBJ2-5; no definite D call. Germline V gene data show CDR1 as SGHAT and CDR2 as FQNNGV. The CDR3 extends over 12 amino acids. Between the trimmed V and J ends, which lost 1 base and 9 bases, there was a span of 9 bases. CDR3 residues: CASSLGGQPQYF. The CDR3 region has the DNA TGTGCCAGCAGCTTAGGGGGTCAGCCCCAGTACTTC.

The rearrangement links TRBV27 to TRBJ1-1; 7 nucleotides match TRBD1. This CDR3 contains 16 residues. The germline CDR1 and CDR2 sequences are MNHEY and SMNVEV (reference sequence). Germline trimming cut 5 bases from V and 4 bases from J; bases unmatched to any gene: 13. The CDR3 bases are TGTGCCAGCAGTCCCCCAGGGCCACAGGGGCGCACTGAAGCTTTCTTT. Residues: CASSPPGPQGRTEAFF.

This rearrangement joins TRBV7-6 to TRBJ2-5, with D uncertain. The length of the CDR3 is 14 residues. V lost 4 bases, J lost 1 base, and 10 bases lay in between. Germline V CDR1 and CDR2: SGHVS, FNYEAQ. The CDR3 DNA reads TGTGCCAGCAGCTCAGGCAAGCTCCAAGAGACCCAGTACTTC. Its protein product is CASSSGKLQETQYF.

The V gene is TRBV12-1, the J gene TRBJ1-2. TRBV12-1 counts as a pseudogene. This CDR3 is built from 21 residues. The CDR3 protein is CASSFVSKYPGGRRLNYGYTF. The CDR3 coding sequence is TGTGCCAGCAGCTTTGTATCCAAATATCCGGGCGGTCGACGGTTAAACTATGGCTACACCTTC.

The gene calls are TRBV28 and TRBJ2-7; 10 bases map to TRBD1. The V and J ends lost 7 bases and 5 bases, in that order; junction bases with no gene match: 11. Germline V gene data show CDR1 as MDHEN and CDR2 as SYDVKM. This CDR3 has 15 residues. CDR3: CASTPEDRGWHEQYF. In DNA, the CDR3 is TGTGCCAGCACCCCCGAGGACAGGGGGTGGCACGAGCAGTACTTC. Using reference TRBV28 and TRBJ2-7 for the parts outside the CDR3, the full variable domain is DVKVTQSSRYLVKRTGEKVFLECVQDMDHENMFWYRQDPGLGLRLIYFSYDVKMKEKGDIPEGYSVSREKKERFSLILESASTNQTSMYLCASTPEDRGWHEQYFGPGTRLTVT.

The V gene is TRBV11-2, the J gene TRBJ2-5; either TRBD1 or TRBD2 may fit D (5 bases each). Trimming took 0 bases from V and 7 from J, leaving 15 bases between them. Germline V gene data show CDR1 as SGHAT and CDR2 as FQNNGV. This CDR3 region has 15 residues. The CDR3, as DNA: TGTGCCAGCAGCTTAGATGGTACGGGAAGGGGGACCCAGTACTTC. Protein product: CASSLDGTGRGTQYF.

The chain combines TRBV19 with TRBJ1-2; TRBD1 might be the D (5 bases). Trimming removed 5 bases from V and 0 bases from J, with 19 bases in between. Germline values: CDR1 LNHDA, CDR2 SQIVND (reference sequence). This CDR3 region has 17 residues. CDR3 amino acids: CASSLAGTHATNYGYTF. The CDR3 DNA follows: TGTGCCAGTAGTCTTGCCGGGACGCATGCAACTAACTATGGCTACACCTTC.

This chain links TRBV5-4 with TRBJ2-3; D is possibly TRBD2 (6 bases). CDR1 is SGHNT, CDR2 YYREEE, per germline (reference sequence). V lost 1 base, J lost 0 bases, and 12 bases lay in between. The CDR3 is made up of 16 amino acids. Here the CDR3 reads CASSLLSGTSTDTQYF. The CDR3 DNA follows: TGTGCCAGCAGCTTGCTATCGGGGACTAGCACAGATACGCAGTATTTT.

V gene TRBV7-3 combines with J gene TRBJ2-3; D is uncertain. Trimming stripped 2 bases from V and 5 bases from J, with 14 bases between. CDR1 and CDR2 (germline): SGHTA, FQGTGA. CDR3 size: 15 residues. The CDR3: CASSLGPRKGDTQYF. The CDR3, as DNA: TGTGCCAGCAGCTTAGGGCCGCGGAAGGGAGATACGCAGTATTTT.

V gene TRBV13 combines with J gene TRBJ1-4; D is unclear. CDR1 and CDR2 from the germline V gene are PRHDT and FYEKMQ (reference sequence). This CDR3 is 13 amino acids long. V lost 3 bases to trimming and J lost 8 bases, with 10 bases between them. Here the CDR3 reads CASSFEAREKLFF. DNA for the CDR3: TGTGCCAGCAGCTTCGAGGCGCGGGAAAAACTGTTTTTT.

The chain carries TRBV4-1 and TRBJ1-5, with D possibly being TRBD1 (5 bases). Germline loops: CDR1 MGHRA, CDR2 YSYEKL. This CDR3 has 17 amino acids. V was pared by 4 bases and J by 1 base, with 17 bases between. The CDR3 reads CASSLTPGPQSNQPQHF. DNA for the CDR3: TGCGCCAGCAGCCTTACTCCGGGACCCCAAAGCAATCAGCCCCAGCATTTT.

V is TRBV15 and J is TRBJ2-4, with D possibly matching TRBD2 (6 bases). The CDR3 is 16 amino acids. Looked up from germline, CDR1 is LNHNV and CDR2 is YYDKDF (reference sequence). V lost 1 base to trimming and J lost 8 bases, with 18 bases between them. The CDR3 DNA reads TGTGCCACCAGCAGAGTGACGGGACTCAAGGAGGACATTCAGTACTTC. Amino acids: CATSRVTGLKEDIQYF. Full variable domain (outside the CDR3, taken from reference TRBV15 and TRBJ2-4): DAMVIQNPRYQVTQFGKPVTLSCSQTLNHNVMYWYQQKSSQAPKLLFHYYDKDFNNEADTPDNFQSRRPNTSFCFLDIRSPGLGDTAMYLCATSRVTGLKEDIQYFGAGTRLSVL.

This chain connects TRBV7-8 to TRBJ2-5; 12 bases line up with TRBD2. The CDR3 loop spans 16 amino acids. The V gene end was trimmed by 3 bases and the J gene end by 3 bases; junction bases not matched to a gene: 5. Germline V gene sequence: CDR1 SGHVS, CDR2 FQNEAQ. CDR3: CASSLALAGGEETQYF. CDR3 nucleotides: TGTGCCAGCAGCTTGGCACTAGCGGGGGGCGAAGAGACCCAGTACTTC.

The rearrangement joins TRBV11-3 to TRBJ2-3; TRBD2 aligns across 8 bases. J lost 6 bases, V lost 3 bases, and 5 bases had no gene match. The CDR3 contains 14 residues. CDR1 is SGHNT and CDR2 is YENEEA in the germline V gene. The CDR3 bases are TGTGCCAGCAGCTTGGGGACTAGTCCCGATACGCAGTATTTT. It is translated as CASSLGTSPDTQYF.

The rearrangement uses TRBV13 and TRBJ2-7, with a possible D match to TRBD2 (5 bases). In germline, CDR1 is PRHDT, CDR2 FYEKMQ (reference sequence). Trimming removed 1 base at V and 2 bases at J, with 9 bases between. This CDR3 spans 14 amino acids. This CDR3 is CASSLEAEPYEQYF. Written as DNA, the CDR3 is TGTGCCAGCAGCTTAGAAGCGGAGCCCTACGAGCAGTACTTC.

This clone occurred once. This chain joins TRBV7-3 and TRBJ2-7; 9 bases are a match to TRBD1. After removal of 2 bases from V and 3 bases from J, the junction contained 5 bases not matched to a gene. The CDR3 is made up of 15 amino acids. Germline CDR1 reads SGHTA; CDR2 reads FQGTGA. The CDR3 DNA sequence: TGTGCCAGCAGCTTAGGGACAGGGAGGGACTACGAGCAGTACTTC. Translating it yields CASSLGTGRDYEQYF.

V and J are TRBV6-5 and TRBJ2-1; D not resolved. The germline gives CDR1 MNHEY, CDR2 SVGAGI. The CDR3 sequence is 13 residues long. The V and J ends lost 5 bases and 9 bases respectively, with 14 bases between them. CDR3 DNA sequence: TGTGCCAGCAGTCGGGCGCTGGTCGGTGAGCAGTTCTTC. As protein: CASSRALVGEQFF.

V and J are TRBV7-3 and TRBJ2-2; 8 positions match TRBD2. V lost 3 bases, J lost 6 bases, and 6 bases stayed unmatched. Per germline, CDR1 SGHTA and CDR2 FQGTGA. This CDR3 is built from 15 residues. The CDR3 loop reads CASSLSGGSPGELFF. The CDR3, as DNA: TGTGCCAGCAGCTTGAGCGGGGGTTCGCCCGGGGAGCTGTTTTTT.

CDR3 protein: CASIEGPMNTEAFF. CDR3 DNA sequence: TGTGCCAGCATAGAGGGGCCCATGAACACTGAAGCTTTCTTT. This chain joins TRBV6-1 and TRBJ1-1; a possible D gene is TRBD1 (5 bases). CDR1 is MNHNS, CDR2 SASEGT, per germline. The ends were cut back, 7 bases at V and 0 bases at J, with 12 bases in the middle. CDR3 length: 14 residues.